This passage covers 24 T cell receptor beta chains from one sample sequenced in a study of blood T cell repertoires in COVID-19. Sequenced by immunoSEQ multiplex PCR; TCRdb stores in-frame clones only, minus some. The sample lists 57,000 or so clones; 70% to 85% were seen once. The specimen was peripheral blood. Source of these receptors: a man in his 70s with active COVID-19.

This clone was detected once. This chain links TRBV30 with TRBJ1-1; a possible D gene is TRBD1 (6 bases). The CDR3 has 13 residues. The ends were cut back, 1 base at V and 5 bases at J, with 11 bases in the middle. CDR1 and CDR2 (germline): GTSNPN, SVGIG (reference sequence). The CDR3 sequence is CAWSAGGKTEAFF. CDR3 coding DNA: TGTGCCTGGAGTGCGGGGGGCAAGACTGAAGCTTTCTTT.

This chain joins TRBV12-3 or TRBV12-4 and TRBJ1-1; D not certain. V lost 2 bases to trimming and J lost 5 bases, with 3 bases between them. The CDR3 covers 11 residues. The CDR3 is CASSLRTEAFF. The CDR3 DNA is TGTGCCAGCAGTTTACGGACTGAAGCTTTCTTT.

This clone was observed a single time. This sequence joins TRBV20-1 and TRBJ1-6; D not resolved. The CDR3 runs 11 residues. Germline CDR1 DFQATT, CDR2 SNEGSKA (reference sequence). V was pared by 7 bases and J by 10 bases, with 11 bases between. The DNA for the CDR3 is TGCAGTGGTTCGGCGGGCTCACCCCTCCACTTT. Translating gives CSGSAGSPLHF.

The chain is built from TRBV18 and TRBJ2-3; D possibly corresponds to TRBD1 (5 bases). Trimming removed 1 base from V and 5 bases from J, with 13 bases in between. There are 15 residues in the CDR3. Germline V gene data show CDR1 as KGHSH and CDR2 as LQKENI. The chain's CDR3 is CASSPRLSGLDTQYF. CDR3 DNA sequence: TGTGCCAGCTCACCACGTCTCTCAGGGTTAGATACGCAGTATTTT.

This clone has only a few counts. This sequence joins TRBV10-3 and TRBJ2-1, with TRBD2 matching 8 bases. Trimming removed 8 bases from V and 8 bases from J; junction bases left unmatched: 8. This CDR3 spans 13 amino acids. From germline, CDR1 is ENHRY and CDR2 SYGVKD. The CDR3 DNA is TGTGCCATCTTACGGGAGGGCCGGGATGAGCAGTTCTTC. It is translated as CAILREGRDEQFF.

This clone was counted a single time. The chain links TRBV7-2 to TRBJ2-7, with 11 bases that match TRBD1. There are 15 residues in the CDR3. V was clipped by 5 bases and J by 5 bases; unmatched bases: 8. CDR1 and CDR2 from the germline V gene are SGHTA and FQGNSA. The CDR3 DNA is TGTGCCAGCAGCCTATGGAGGACAGGGGGCAACGAGCAGTACTTC. It codes for CASSLWRTGGNEQYF.

The chain carries TRBV15 and TRBJ1-1, with 7 positions matching TRBD1. CDR3 length: 16 amino acids. Per the germline V gene, CDR1 is LNHNV and CDR2 is YYDKDF (reference sequence). V lost 5 bases to trimming and J lost 6 bases; unmatched junction nucleotides: 15. The CDR3, as DNA: TGTGCCACCAGCCTGCGTCCTCAAGGGGGCGGTTCTGAAGCTTTCTTT. Translating gives CATSLRPQGGGSEAFF.

As DNA, the CDR3 is TGTGCCAGCAGCCGCTCGGGGGGCGGCACAGATACGCAGTATTTT. This sequence encodes CASSRSGGGTDTQYF. This sequence joins TRBV7-2 and TRBJ2-3, with D maybe TRBD2 (7 bases). The CDR3 spans 15 residues. The germline V and J ends were trimmed by 5 bases and 1 base, with 13 bases remaining between them. The germline V gene has CDR1 SGHTA and CDR2 FQGNSA.

This chain connects TRBV7-2 to TRBJ2-7; the match to TRBD2 covers 7 bases. This CDR3 comprises 15 residues. Looked up from germline, CDR1 is SGHTA and CDR2 is FQGNSA. V lost 2 bases to trimming and J lost 4 bases; unmatched junction nucleotides: 8. The CDR3 DNA sequence: TGTGCCAGCAGCTTAAAAGGCGGGAGTTGGTACGAGCAGTACTTC. It translates to CASSLKGGSWYEQYF.

The V call is TRBV30, the J call TRBJ1-5, with 7 bases aligning to TRBD1. This CDR3 is built from 15 residues. The ends lost 2 bases at V and 3 bases at J; junction bases unmatched: 7. Germline values: CDR1 GTSNPN, CDR2 SVGIG (reference sequence). CDR3 coding DNA: TGTGCCTGGAGTTACAGGGGAGCGCTCAATCAGCCCCAGCATTTT. The encoded protein is CAWSYRGALNQPQHF.

The chain couples TRBV2 to TRBJ2-1; perhaps TRBD2 as D (5 bases). The CDR3 has 15 amino acids. Trimming took off 6 bases at V and 2 bases at J, with 14 bases between the two ends. Per the germline V gene, CDR1 is SNHLY and CDR2 is FYNNEI. The CDR3: CASSAERSAYNEQFF. CDR3 in DNA: TGTGCCAGCAGCGCAGAGCGGAGTGCCTACAATGAGCAGTTCTTC.

This clone was seen more than once but under ten times. The V call is TRBV5-6, the J call TRBJ1-2; D might be TRBD1 (5 bases). This CDR3 has 14 residues. Trimming left V 1 base short and J 8 bases short, with 15 bases between. Germline V gene lookup returns CDR1 SGHDT and CDR2 YYEEEE. CDR3 loop: CASSLYKGLSGYTF. DNA of the CDR3: TGTGCCAGCAGCTTGTACAAGGGGCTGAGCGGCTACACCTTC.

This clone was seen more than once but under ten times. V is TRBV5-4 and J is TRBJ2-2; no firm D call. The CDR3 contains 13 residues. Germline lookup yields CDR1 SGHNT and CDR2 YYREEE (reference sequence). Trimming shortened V by 6 bases and J by 7 bases, and 13 bases separated the two germline ends. The CDR3 DNA sequence: TGTGCCAGCAACCTTCCGAGCGACGGGGAGCTGTTTTTT. Its protein product is CASNLPSDGELFF.

This clone was observed a few times. This chain uses TRBV11-2 with TRBJ1-6, with 7 nucleotides matching TRBD1. J was trimmed by 10 bases and V by 5 bases; bases with no gene match: 5. The germline V gene has CDR1 SGHAT and CDR2 FQNNGV. This CDR3 comprises 13 residues. The CDR3 DNA reads TGTGCCAGCAGCGACAGGGTATGGTCACCCCTCCACTTT. Translation gives CASSDRVWSPLHF.

This chain connects TRBV29-1 to TRBJ2-3, with 11 bases aligning to TRBD2. V trimming: 4 bases; J trimming: 0 bases; junction bases outside the gene matches: 9. The germline V gene has CDR1 SQVTM and CDR2 ANQGSEA. The length of the CDR3 is 17 residues. CDR3 nucleotide sequence: TGCAGCGTTGGCAGGACTAGCGGGCTTTCTAGCACAGATACGCAGTATTTT. As protein: CSVGRTSGLSSTDTQYF.

The rearrangement joins TRBV2 to TRBJ2-5; D possibly corresponds to TRBD2 (6 bases). Trimming removed 5 bases from V and 5 bases from J, with 12 bases in between. There are 13 residues in the CDR3. Looked up from germline, CDR1 is SNHLY and CDR2 is FYNNEI. In nucleotides, the CDR3 is TGTGCCAGCAGTCCGGAGGGCGTTGAGACCCAGTACTTC. This codes for CASSPEGVETQYF.

The V and J genes are TRBV7-3 and TRBJ1-4; 8 positions match TRBD1. From germline, CDR1 is SGHTA and CDR2 FQGTGA. This CDR3 has 15 residues. The V segment lost 2 bases and the J segment 5 bases; nucleotides outside the gene matches: 4. The CDR3 DNA sequence: TGTGCCAGCAGCTTATGGGACAGGTCAAATGAAAAACTGTTTTTT. Translating it yields CASSLWDRSNEKLFF.

The chain joins TRBV7-3 to TRBJ2-5; 9 nucleotides align to TRBD1. The length of the CDR3 is 16 residues. Germline CDR1 reads SGHTA; CDR2 reads FQGTGA. Germline trimming cut 0 bases from V and 4 bases from J; bases unmatched to any gene: 6. The DNA for the CDR3 is TGTGCCAGCAGCTTAACGGGAGGACAGGGGTTAGAGACCCAGTACTTC. Encoded protein: CASSLTGGQGLETQYF.

The table lists this clone with a few counts. The rearrangement links TRBV7-2 to TRBJ1-2; D unresolved. CDR1 is SGHTA, CDR2 FQGNSA, per germline. V lost 5 bases and J 4 bases, leaving 8 bases between the germline ends. This CDR3 comprises 12 residues. CDR3 sequence: CASSDTRYGYTF. The CDR3 DNA reads TGTGCCAGCAGCGACACTCGCTATGGCTACACCTTC.

The V and J genes are TRBV3-1 (or the pseudogene TRBV3-2) and TRBJ2-3; 10 bases map to TRBD2. CDR1 and CDR2 (germline): LGHDT, YNNKEL (reference sequence). The CDR3 extends over 20 amino acids. V shed 4 bases, J shed 3 bases, and the junction held 19 bases outside the gene matches. The chain's CDR3 is CASSPFVPGLAKISTDTQYF. The CDR3 nucleotides read TGTGCCAGCAGCCCCTTTGTACCGGGACTAGCGAAAATCTCGACAGATACGCAGTATTTT.

This clone appeared once. The J gene is TRBJ2-3, the V gene TRBV4-1, with TRBD2 matching 12 bases. This CDR3 comprises 16 residues. The V gene end was trimmed by 3 bases and the J gene end by 5 bases; junction bases not matched to a gene: 6. In germline, CDR1 is MGHRA, CDR2 YSYEKL. This CDR3 reads CASSQPSGRARDTQYF. Written as DNA, the CDR3 is TGCGCCAGCAGCCAGCCTAGCGGGAGGGCCAGAGATACGCAGTATTTT.

The CDR3 nucleotides are TGTGCCAGCAGCTTAACTGGGAGCTACAATGAGCAGTTCTTC. This gives the protein CASSLTGSYNEQFF. This chain connects TRBV7-3 to TRBJ2-1; D is perhaps TRBD2 (5 bases). Per germline, CDR1 SGHTA and CDR2 FQGTGA. CDR3 length: 14 residues. Between the trimmed V and J ends, which lost 0 bases and 3 bases, there was a span of 6 bases.

The chain recombines TRBV7-2 with TRBJ2-7; D gene uncertain. Germline lookup yields CDR1 SGHTA and CDR2 FQGNSA. This CDR3 comprises 14 residues. V dropped 1 base and J dropped 3 bases, with 10 bases sitting between them. The CDR3 sequence is CASSLGGTNYEQYF. DNA of the CDR3: TGTGCCAGCAGCTTAGGCGGAACCAACTACGAGCAGTACTTC.

The chain uses TRBV30 and TRBJ2-7; 10 bases are a match to TRBD2. Germline V gene lookup returns CDR1 GTSNPN and CDR2 SVGIG (reference sequence). This CDR3 has 13 amino acids. Trimming at V came to 4 bases and at J to 6 bases, leaving 6 bases not matched to a gene. The CDR3 spells CAWTRSGGFEQYF. The CDR3 DNA reads as TGTGCCTGGACCCGTAGCGGGGGGTTCGAGCAGTACTTC.